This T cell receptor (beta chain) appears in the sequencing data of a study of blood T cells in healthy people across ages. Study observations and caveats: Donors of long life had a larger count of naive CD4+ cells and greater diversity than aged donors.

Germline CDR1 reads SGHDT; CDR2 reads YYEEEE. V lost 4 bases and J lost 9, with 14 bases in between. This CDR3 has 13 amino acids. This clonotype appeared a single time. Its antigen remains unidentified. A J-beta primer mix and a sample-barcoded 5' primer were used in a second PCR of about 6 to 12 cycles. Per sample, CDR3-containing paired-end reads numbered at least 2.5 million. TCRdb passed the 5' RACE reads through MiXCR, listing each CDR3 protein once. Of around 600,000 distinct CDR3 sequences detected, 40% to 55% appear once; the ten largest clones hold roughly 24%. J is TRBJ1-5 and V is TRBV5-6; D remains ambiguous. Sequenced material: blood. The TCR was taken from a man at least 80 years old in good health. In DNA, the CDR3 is TGTGCCAGCAGCACGAATACGGAACGGCCCCAGCATTTT. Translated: CASSTNTERPQHF.